The 16 T cell receptor beta chains given below trace back to one sample, sequenced in a study of T-cell reconstitution after alpha-beta-depleted transplantation in children. Unique molecular identifiers were used to barcode this TCRbeta library. TCRdb itself ran the PCR reads through MiXCR, one entry per CDR3 protein. The sample consists of a few hundred thousand distinct CDR3 sequences, 25% to 30% of them appearing once. Sample: PBMCs, taken before TCRalphabeta/CD19-depleted stem cell transplant. All receptors come from a boy under two years old with Wiskott-Aldrich syndrome, due to receive a stem cell transplant.

The V call is TRBV5-6, the J call TRBJ2-1; a weak D match, TRBD2 (6 bases). Trimming took 4 bases from V and 4 from J, leaving 9 bases between them. CDR1 and CDR2 from the germline V gene are SGHDT and YYEEEE. The CDR3 contains 13 residues. The DNA for the CDR3 is TGTGCCAGCAGCCCGACTAGTTACAATGAGCAGTTCTTC. It codes for CASSPTSYNEQFF. Complete variable domain (other parts from reference TRBV5-6 and TRBJ2-1): DAGVTQSPTHLIKTRGQQVTLRCSPKSGHDTVSWYQQALGQGPQFIFQYYEEEERQRGNFPDRFSGHQFPNYSSELNVNALLLGDSALYLCASSPTSYNEQFFGPGTRLTVL.

The rearrangement links TRBV28 to TRBJ2-3, with D possibly being TRBD1 (6 bases). The CDR3 spans 15 residues. Germline assignment: CDR1 MDHEN and CDR2 SYDVKM. V shed 2 bases and J shed 5 bases, with 14 bases lying between them. As DNA, the CDR3 is TGTGCCAGCAGTTTAGGGGGCCTGGGGGAAGATACGCAGTATTTT. Translation gives CASSLGGLGEDTQYF.

This clonotype was counted only a few times. This chain links TRBV12-3 or TRBV12-4 with TRBJ2-3; the D gene is possibly TRBD1 (6 bases). This CDR3 region has 15 residues. V lost 1 base and J 2 bases, leaving 10 bases between the germline ends. This chain's CDR3 is CASSLGQGITDTQYF. Written as DNA, the CDR3 is TGTGCCAGCAGTTTAGGGCAGGGGATCACAGATACGCAGTATTTT.

The V call is TRBV27, the J call TRBJ1-2; the D gene is possibly TRBD1 (6 bases). CDR3 length: 14 amino acids. The germline gives CDR1 MNHEY, CDR2 SMNVEV (reference sequence). V was clipped by 6 bases and J by 8 bases, with 19 bases between them. The CDR3 here is CASSSSTGSIGYTF. In DNA form, the CDR3 reads TGTGCCAGCAGCTCAAGTACAGGGTCAATAGGCTACACCTTC.

The chain is built from TRBV13 and TRBJ2-1; 10 bases agree with TRBD2. V was pared by 6 bases and J by 5 bases, with 10 bases of the junction left unmatched. The CDR3 is 16 residues long. Germline assignment: CDR1 PRHDT and CDR2 FYEKMQ (reference sequence). The CDR3 reads CASRQLAGGPDNEQFF. The CDR3 coding sequence is TGTGCCAGCAGGCAATTAGCGGGAGGCCCTGACAATGAGCAGTTCTTC.

The CDR3 DNA reads TGCAGCGTTGGGACTTGGGGGGGTGAAGAGACCCAGTACTTC. Translating gives CSVGTWGGEETQYF. The V and J genes are TRBV29-1 and TRBJ2-5; 7 bases are a match to TRBD2. Trimming removed 4 bases from V and 3 bases from J; junction bases left unmatched: 8. CDR3 size: 14 residues. Germline CDR1 SQVTM, CDR2 ANQGSEA.

The chain uses TRBV5-6 and TRBJ2-1, with D unclear. CDR1 SGHDT and CDR2 YYEEEE come from the germline V gene. The CDR3 has 15 residues. Trimming shortened V by 4 bases and J by 5 bases, and 16 bases separated the two germline ends. CDR3 loop: CASSPTPGVHNEQFF. In DNA, the CDR3 is TGTGCCAGCAGCCCGACCCCCGGTGTACACAATGAGCAGTTCTTC.

This clonotype was detected once. This chain joins TRBV20-1 and TRBJ2-5; D is undetermined. Trimming cost V 6 bases and J 5 bases, with 16 bases left between them. Germline lookup yields CDR1 DFQATT and CDR2 SNEGSKA (reference sequence). This CDR3 region has 13 residues. The CDR3 sequence: CSAVGLIGETQYF. Written as DNA, the CDR3 is TGCAGTGCCGTGGGCCTTATAGGGGAGACCCAGTACTTC.

CDR3 in amino acids: CSASEKSGYTF. The CDR3, as DNA: TGCAGTGCTAGCGAGAAGAGTGGCTACACCTTC. The gene calls are TRBV20-1 and TRBJ1-2; D gene uncertain. CDR3 length equals 11 residues. V was cut by 3 bases and J by 7 bases, with 9 bases left in between. Germline CDR1 and CDR2: DFQATT and SNEGSKA (reference sequence).

The rearrangement uses TRBV27 and TRBJ2-3; D unresolved. The CDR3 has 13 amino acids. Germline V gene sequence: CDR1 MNHEY, CDR2 SMNVEV (reference sequence). CDR3 in DNA: TGTGCAGCAAGAGGATTTGCGGCAGATACGCAGTATTTT. As protein: CAARGFAADTQYF.

The CDR3 protein is CASSLGTSVPDTQYF. CDR3 in DNA: TGTGCCAGCAGCTTAGGGACTAGCGTTCCAGATACGCAGTATTTT. This chain connects TRBV7-9 to TRBJ2-3; 9 nucleotides agree with TRBD2. This CDR3 is 15 amino acids long. V was clipped by 1 base and J by 4 bases; unmatched bases: 3. Germline CDR1 is SEHNR and CDR2 is FQNEAQ (reference sequence).

The table lists this clonotype with a few counts. V and J are TRBV5-1 and TRBJ2-7; no definite D call. The CDR3 has 17 amino acids. V was clipped by 0 bases and J by 0 bases, with 16 bases between them. The germline V gene has CDR1 SGHRS and CDR2 YFSETQ. Written as DNA, the CDR3 is TGCGCCAGCAGCTTGGCAGGCAGCCCCATCGTCTCCTACGAGCAGTACTTC. Amino acid sequence: CASSLAGSPIVSYEQYF.

The chain has TRBV5-1 and TRBJ1-2; D unresolved. Germline CDR1 and CDR2: SGHRS and YFSETQ. The CDR3 consists of 14 residues. The ends were cut back, 0 bases at V and 4 bases at J, with 10 bases in the middle. DNA for the CDR3: TGCGCCAGCAGCTTGGAAGTCGAGGGCTATGGCTACACCTTC. Protein sequence: CASSLEVEGYGYTF.

The chain links TRBV7-8 to TRBJ1-3; possibly TRBD1 for D (6 bases). The CDR3 consists of 15 residues. CDR1 is SGHVS and CDR2 is FQNEAQ in the germline V gene. V gave up 2 bases and J gave up 4 bases, with 12 bases separating them. CDR3 loop: CASSLQGWDGNTIYF. For the CDR3, the DNA is TGTGCCAGCAGCTTACAGGGGTGGGACGGAAACACCATATATTTT.

The J gene is TRBJ2-5, the V gene TRBV7-2, with D perhaps assigned TRBD1 or TRBD2 (8 bases each). V was shortened by 0 bases and J by 7 bases, with 24 bases between the two germline ends. CDR3 size: 18 residues. Per germline, CDR1 SGHTA and CDR2 FQGNSA. CDR3 amino acids: CASSLAVAGGSGGGTQYF. In DNA form, the CDR3 reads TGTGCCAGCAGCTTAGCGGTCGCAGGGGGCTCCGGGGGGGGGACCCAGTACTTC.

This clonotype was found once. The chain is built from TRBV4-1 and TRBJ2-7; 11 bases are a match to TRBD2. Germline CDR1 and CDR2: MGHRA and YSYEKL. Losses at the gene ends were 3 bases for V and 3 bases for J; bases not matched to a gene: 7. This CDR3 is built from 16 residues. The CDR3 DNA reads TGCGCCAGCAGCCATTCGACTAGCGGGATTTTCTACGAGCAGTACTTC. It yields the protein CASSHSTSGIFYEQYF.